The rows below give T cell receptor beta chains drawn from one sample of a study of T cells in Graves' hyperthyroidism and ophthalmopathy. MiXCR, applied by TCRdb to the multiplex PCR reads, yields one record per CDR3 protein. The sample holds some 600,000 distinct CDR3 sequences, 46% seen once. Sequences were obtained from peripheral blood or thyroid tissue (not recorded which). These receptors originate from a woman between 18 and 29 years old with Graves' hyperthyroidism. Each CDR3 is given with its conserved first and last residue. The D gene is left open where the match is weak. Only part of the rows carry a size: once, few, many, or a class if the clone is expanded.

cdr3_length: 18; clone_size: -; j_call: TRBJ1-1; v_call: TRBV11-1; d_call: TRBD1; cdr3_nt: TGTGCCAGCAGTTTAGGGACAGGGCGACTGTCGCTGAACACTGAAGCTTTCTTT; cdr3_aa: CASSLGTGRLSLNTEAFF
cdr3_length: 14; clone_size: -; j_call: TRBJ1-1; v_call: TRBV2; d_call: TRBD1; cdr3_nt: TGTGCCAGAAGTTCCGGGACAGGGGAAGTGATAGCTTTCTTT; cdr3_aa: CARSSGTGEVIAFF
cdr3_length: 15; clone_size: -; j_call: TRBJ2-7; v_call: TRBV5-1; d_call: -; cdr3_nt: TGCGCCAGCAGCTGGTTCGCAGGAGGCTCCTACGAGCAGTACTTC; cdr3_aa: CASSWFAGGSYEQYF
cdr3_length: 14; clone_size: -; j_call: TRBJ2-5; v_call: TRBV7-6; d_call: -; cdr3_nt: TGTGCCAGCAGCTTCGTGGGAGTCCAAGAGACCCAGTACTTC; cdr3_aa: CASSFVGVQETQYF
cdr3_length: 11; clone_size: many; j_call: TRBJ1-1; v_call: TRBV10-3; d_call: TRBD1; cdr3_nt: TGTGCCATCAGGGACAGGGCAGAAGCTTTCTTT; cdr3_aa: CAIRDRAEAFF
cdr3_length: 15; clone_size: few; j_call: TRBJ1-5; v_call: TRBV20-1; d_call: -; cdr3_nt: TGCAGTGCGCTCGGGTGGAGTGTCAGCAATCAGCCCCAGCATTTT; cdr3_aa: CSALGWSVSNQPQHF
cdr3_length: 13; clone_size: few; j_call: TRBJ2-7; v_call: TRBV7-9; d_call: -; cdr3_nt: TGTGCCAGCAGCTCTAGTTTCAGCTACGAGCAGTACTTC; cdr3_aa: CASSSSFSYEQYF
cdr3_length: 14; clone_size: -; j_call: TRBJ2-7; v_call: TRBV5-6; d_call: TRBD2; cdr3_nt: TGTGCCAGCAGGCAACTAGCGGGAACCTACGAGCAGTACTTC; cdr3_aa: CASRQLAGTYEQYF
cdr3_length: 13; clone_size: -; j_call: TRBJ1-5; v_call: TRBV19; d_call: -; cdr3_nt: TGTGCCAGTAGTTCCCGGGCGGGGCAGCCCCAGCATTTT; cdr3_aa: CASSSRAGQPQHF
cdr3_length: 12; clone_size: -; j_call: TRBJ2-2; v_call: TRBV6-1; d_call: -; cdr3_nt: TGTGCCAGCAGGGTACAGACCGGGGAGCTGTTTTTT; cdr3_aa: CASRVQTGELFF
cdr3_length: 13; clone_size: -; j_call: TRBJ2-5; v_call: TRBV5-1; d_call: -; cdr3_nt: TGCGCCAGCAGCTTGGGCGGCATGGAGACCCAGTACTTC; cdr3_aa: CASSLGGMETQYF
cdr3_length: 15; clone_size: -; j_call: TRBJ2-7; v_call: TRBV7-9; d_call: -; cdr3_nt: TGTGCCAGCAGCCCCGGCGGCCCAAGCTCCTACGAGCAGTACTTC; cdr3_aa: CASSPGGPSSYEQYF
cdr3_length: 16; clone_size: -; j_call: TRBJ1-2; v_call: TRBV14; d_call: -; cdr3_nt: TGTGCCAGCAGCCCGTTTGCAGGACCGCGAGCCCCTGGCTACACCTTC; cdr3_aa: CASSPFAGPRAPGYTF
cdr3_length: 11; clone_size: -; j_call: TRBJ2-3; v_call: TRBV20-1; d_call: -; cdr3_nt: TGCAGTGCTAGGAGCACAGATACGCAGTATTTT; cdr3_aa: CSARSTDTQYF
cdr3_length: 17; clone_size: -; j_call: TRBJ1-1; v_call: TRBV10-3; d_call: TRBD1; cdr3_nt: TGTGCCATCAGTGAGTCGAAATTCTGGGACAGAGACACTGAAGCTTTCTTT; cdr3_aa: CAISESKFWDRDTEAFF
cdr3_length: 15; clone_size: few; j_call: TRBJ1-2; v_call: TRBV7-2; d_call: -; cdr3_nt: TGTGCCAGCAGCTTAGGTGCAGGGTTGAACTATGGCTACACCTTC; cdr3_aa: CASSLGAGLNYGYTF
cdr3_length: 13; clone_size: once; j_call: TRBJ1-4; v_call: TRBV2; d_call: -; cdr3_nt: TGTGCCAGCAGTATAGCGGGAGGTGAAAAACTGTTTTTT; cdr3_aa: CASSIAGGEKLFF
cdr3_length: 14; clone_size: few; j_call: TRBJ1-2; v_call: TRBV19; d_call: TRBD1; cdr3_nt: TGTGCCAGTAGTATGTGGCAGGGGGCCACTGTGGACACCTTC; cdr3_aa: CASSMWQGATVDTF
cdr3_length: 13; clone_size: -; j_call: TRBJ1-2; v_call: TRBV13; d_call: -; cdr3_nt: TGTGCCAGCAGCCAAGCAGTGGACTATGGCTACACCTTC; cdr3_aa: CASSQAVDYGYTF
cdr3_length: 15; clone_size: -; j_call: TRBJ2-7; v_call: TRBV2; d_call: TRBD2; cdr3_nt: TGTGCCAGCAGTGAAAATCTAGCGGGGGCCTACGAGCAGTACTTC; cdr3_aa: CASSENLAGAYEQYF
cdr3_length: 14; clone_size: many; j_call: TRBJ1-1; v_call: TRBV10-3; d_call: TRBD1; cdr3_nt: TGTGCCATCAGGGAGACAGGGAGGAACACTGAAGCTTTCTTT; cdr3_aa: CAIRETGRNTEAFF
cdr3_length: 13; clone_size: -; j_call: TRBJ2-5; v_call: TRBV20-1; d_call: TRBD1; cdr3_nt: TGCAGTGCTCACGGGACAGGCCAAGAGACCCAGTACTTC; cdr3_aa: CSAHGTGQETQYF
cdr3_length: 14; clone_size: once; j_call: TRBJ2-5; v_call: TRBV20-1; d_call: -; cdr3_nt: TGCAGTGCTAGGATCGTCGGGGTCCAAGAGACCCAGTACTTC; cdr3_aa: CSARIVGVQETQYF
cdr3_length: 14; clone_size: -; j_call: TRBJ2-7; v_call: TRBV7-2; d_call: TRBD1; cdr3_nt: TGTGCCAGCAGCTTAGACAGGGGTCCGTACGAGCAGTACTTC; cdr3_aa: CASSLDRGPYEQYF
cdr3_length: 10; clone_size: -; j_call: TRBJ2-3; v_call: TRBV7-9; d_call: -; cdr3_nt: TGTGCCAGCAAGGCAGATACGCAGTATTTT; cdr3_aa: CASKADTQYF
cdr3_length: 12; clone_size: many; j_call: TRBJ1-1; v_call: TRBV29-1; d_call: -; cdr3_nt: TGCAGCGTTGAGAACGAGAACACTGAAGCTTTCTTT; cdr3_aa: CSVENENTEAFF
cdr3_length: 14; clone_size: many; j_call: TRBJ1-2; v_call: TRBV13; d_call: -; cdr3_nt: TGTGCCAGCAGCTTAGCCGGGGCGGACTATGGCTACACCTTC; cdr3_aa: CASSLAGADYGYTF